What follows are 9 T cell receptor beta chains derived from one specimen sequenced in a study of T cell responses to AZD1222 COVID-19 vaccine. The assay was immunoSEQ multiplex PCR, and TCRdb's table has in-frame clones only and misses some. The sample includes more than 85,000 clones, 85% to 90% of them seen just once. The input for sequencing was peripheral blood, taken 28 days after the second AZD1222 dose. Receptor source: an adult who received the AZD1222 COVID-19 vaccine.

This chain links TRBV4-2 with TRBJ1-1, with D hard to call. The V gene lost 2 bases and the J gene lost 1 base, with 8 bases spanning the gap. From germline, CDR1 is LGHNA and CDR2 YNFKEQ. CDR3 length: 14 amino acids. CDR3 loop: CASSQSRGNTEAFF. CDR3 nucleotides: TGTGCCAGCAGCCAAAGCCGGGGGAACACTGAAGCTTTCTTT.

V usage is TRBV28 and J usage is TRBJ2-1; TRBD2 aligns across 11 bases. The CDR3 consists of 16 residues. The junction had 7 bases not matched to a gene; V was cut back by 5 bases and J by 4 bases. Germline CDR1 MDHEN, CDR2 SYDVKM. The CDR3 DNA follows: TGTGCCAGCAGTCCAACTAGCGGGAGAGTTTACAATGAGCAGTTCTTC. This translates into CASSPTSGRVYNEQFF.

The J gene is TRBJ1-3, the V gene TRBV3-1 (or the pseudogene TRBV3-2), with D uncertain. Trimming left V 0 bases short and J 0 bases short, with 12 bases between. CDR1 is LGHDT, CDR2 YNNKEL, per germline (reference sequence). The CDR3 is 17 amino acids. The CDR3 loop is CASSQDLVPSSGNTIYF. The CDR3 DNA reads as TGTGCCAGCAGCCAAGATCTTGTGCCCAGCTCTGGAAACACCATATATTTT.

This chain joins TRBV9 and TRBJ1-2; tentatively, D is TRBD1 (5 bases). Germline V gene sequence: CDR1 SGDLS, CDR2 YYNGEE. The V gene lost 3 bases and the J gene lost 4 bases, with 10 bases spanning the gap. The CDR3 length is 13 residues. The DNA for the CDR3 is TGTGCCAGCAGCGAGACCGACAGCTATGGCTACACCTTC. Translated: CASSETDSYGYTF.

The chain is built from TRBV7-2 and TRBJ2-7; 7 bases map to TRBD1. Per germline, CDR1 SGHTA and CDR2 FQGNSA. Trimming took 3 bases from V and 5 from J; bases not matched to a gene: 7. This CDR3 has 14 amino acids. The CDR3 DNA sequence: TGTGCCAGCAGCTTTAGGGGGCCGGGAAACGAGCAGTACTTC. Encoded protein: CASSFRGPGNEQYF.

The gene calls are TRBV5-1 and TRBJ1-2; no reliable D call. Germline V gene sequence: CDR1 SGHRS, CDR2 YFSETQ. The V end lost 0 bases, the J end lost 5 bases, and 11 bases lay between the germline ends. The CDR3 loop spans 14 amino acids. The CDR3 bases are TGCGCCAGCAGCTTGGTCACGCAGATATATGGCTACACCTTC. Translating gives CASSLVTQIYGYTF. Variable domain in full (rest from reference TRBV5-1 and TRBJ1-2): KAGVTQTPRYLIKTRGQQVTLSCSPISGHRSVSWYQQTPGQGLQFLFEYFSETQRNKGNFPGRFSGRQFSNSRSEMNVSTLELGDSALYLCASSLVTQIYGYTFGSGTRLTVV.

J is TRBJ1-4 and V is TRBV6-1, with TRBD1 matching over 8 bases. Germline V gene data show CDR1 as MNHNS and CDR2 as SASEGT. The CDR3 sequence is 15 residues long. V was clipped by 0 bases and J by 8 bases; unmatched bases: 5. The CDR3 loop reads CASSEAPGGGEKLFF. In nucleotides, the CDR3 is TGTGCCAGCAGTGAAGCGCCAGGGGGCGGCGAAAAACTGTTTTTT.

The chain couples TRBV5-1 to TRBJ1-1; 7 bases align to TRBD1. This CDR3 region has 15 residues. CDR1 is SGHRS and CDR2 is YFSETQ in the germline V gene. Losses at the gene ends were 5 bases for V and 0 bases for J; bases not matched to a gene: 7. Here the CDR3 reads CASRPPGTVNTEAFF. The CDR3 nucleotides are TGCGCCAGCAGACCTCCCGGGACAGTGAACACTGAAGCTTTCTTT.

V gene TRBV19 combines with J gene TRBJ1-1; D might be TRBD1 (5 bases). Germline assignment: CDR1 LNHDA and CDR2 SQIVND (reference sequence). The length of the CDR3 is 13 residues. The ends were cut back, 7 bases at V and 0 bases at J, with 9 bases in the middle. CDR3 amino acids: CASKRGMNTEAFF. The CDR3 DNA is TGTGCCAGTAAGAGGGGCATGAACACTGAAGCTTTCTTT.